The clone carrying this T cell receptor beta chain was seen ten or more times. This CDR3 is built from 15 residues. With 1 base removed from V and 9 bases from J, the gap between germline ends came to 16 bases. Per the germline V gene, CDR1 is LNHNV and CDR2 is YYDKDF (reference sequence). TCRdb reprocessed the 5' RACE reads via MiXCR and lists one record per CDR3 protein. Of 50,000 or so distinct CDR3 sequences listed, around 3.3% were seen once; the top ten hold 5.5% to 6%. The sample belongs to a study of neurological immune-mediated disorders. The rearrangement links TRBV15 to TRBJ2-1; D is possibly TRBD2 (6 bases). The sequenced sample was PBMCs. This sequence originates from a man in his forties with multiple sclerosis. CDR3 coding DNA: TGTGCCACCAGCAGAGCCCTGAACGGGGGTGGTGAGCAGTTCTTC. Protein product: CATSRALNGGGEQFF.